These T cell receptor beta chains were read from a single sample in a study of blood T cell repertoires in COVID-19. The protocol was immunoSEQ multiplex PCR, while the TCRdb copy is restricted to in-frame clones and leaves out a portion. The table has around 160,000 clones, roughly 82% seen once. The sample was PBMCs or T cells enriched from blood (not recorded which). These receptors came from a man aged 50-60 years who had recovered from COVID-19. Each CDR3 is given with its conserved first and last residue. The D gene is left open where the match is weak. Only part of the rows carry a size: once, few, many, or a class if the clone is expanded.

abundance | d_gene | j_gene | v_gene | CDR3nt | CDR3aa
once | TRBD1 | TRBJ1-1 | TRBV6-2/TRBV6-3 | TGTGCCAGCAGTCGCGGCGACAGGGAGAACACTGAAGCTTTCTTT | CASSRGDRENTEAFF
NA | NA | TRBJ2-2 | TRBV19 | TGTGCCAGTAGGTACAGGCCAGTTGCGAACACCGGGGAGCTGTTTTTT | CASRYRPVANTGELFF
NA | NA | TRBJ1-1 | TRBV6-5 | TGTGCCAGCAGCAGGAACAGGGACACTGAAGCTTTCTTT | CASSRNRDTEAFF
NA | NA | TRBJ2-3 | TRBV7-2 | TGTGCCAGCAGCCCGGGGGGCCCAACAGATACGCAGTATTTT | CASSPGGPTDTQYF
once | NA | TRBJ2-1 | TRBV5-4 | TGTGCCAGCAGCTCCGCGTCCTACCCCCATGAGCAGTTCTTC | CASSSASYPHEQFF
NA | NA | TRBJ2-7 | TRBV7-3 | TGTGCCAGCAGCTTAACGGGCAACCCCTACGAGCAGTACTTC | CASSLTGNPYEQYF
NA | NA | TRBJ2-3 | TRBV7-7 | TGTGCTAGCAGCTTATATTCCGCCAGGGCCAGCTCCACAGATACGCAGTATTTT | CASSLYSARASSTDTQYF
NA | NA | TRBJ2-3 | TRBV3-1/TRBV3-2 | TGTGCCAGCAGCCAAGGGACACGCACAGATACGCAGTATTTT | CASSQGTRTDTQYF
once | NA | TRBJ2-3 | TRBV5-1 | TGCGCCAGCAGCTTGCAGGGGACAGATACGCAGTATTTT | CASSLQGTDTQYF
once | NA | TRBJ2-3 | TRBV14 | TGTGCCAGCAGCATGAGCGGGCGGGATACGCAGTATTTT | CASSMSGRDTQYF
NA | TRBD1 | TRBJ2-7 | TRBV3-1/TRBV3-2 | TGTGCCAGCAAAGGGACAGGAACCTACGAGCAGTACTTC | CASKGTGTYEQYF
NA | NA | TRBJ2-3 | TRBV5-1 | TGCGCCAGCAGCTTGTTTCCTGGAGGAGATACGCAGTATTTT | CASSLFPGGDTQYF
NA | TRBD1 | TRBJ2-3 | TRBV19 | TGTGCCAGTAAGAAAGGGACAGGGGATTCAGATACGCAGTATTTT | CASKKGTGDSDTQYF
NA | NA | TRBJ1-3 | TRBV12-3/TRBV12-4 | TGTGCCAGCAGTTCGAGCTCTGGAAACACCATATATTTT | CASSSSSGNTIYF
NA | TRBD1 | TRBJ2-1 | TRBV27 | TGTGCCAGCAGCCTCCTCTCCGTACAGGGGTTCCATGAGCAGTTCTTC | CASSLLSVQGFHEQFF
once | TRBD1 | TRBJ2-7 | TRBV19 | TGTGCCAGTAGACCCTCGACAGGGGACTCCTACGAGCAGTACTTC | CASRPSTGDSYEQYF
NA | TRBD2 | TRBJ2-3 | TRBV6-2/TRBV6-3 | TGTGCCAGCAGTTTCCGGGGGGGCACAGATACGCAGTATTTT | CASSFRGGTDTQYF
NA | NA | TRBJ1-2 | TRBV2 | TGTGCCAGCAATTATAGGCAGGGCTCAGGAGGCTACACCTTC | CASNYRQGSGGYTF
NA | NA | TRBJ1-5 | TRBV7-9 | TGTGCCAGCAGCCATGGGTGGGGACTTAGTAGCAATCAGCCCCAGCATTTT | CASSHGWGLSSNQPQHF